These T cell receptor beta chains were read from a single sample in a study of OX40 agonist ivuxolimab in advanced cancers. This table comes from immunoSEQ multiplex PCR, and its TCRdb copy is limited to in-frame clones, with some not included. The sample holds approximately 70,000 clones, 85% to 90% seen once. Specimen: CD4+ or CD8+ T cells sorted from blood, collected in a trial of the OX40 agonist ivuxolimab. These receptors were collected from an adult with an advanced solid tumor such as melanoma, head and neck, liver or kidney cancer. CDR3s include the opening cysteine and the closing phenylalanine or tryptophan. D genes are given only for firm matches. Some rows have no size entry. The others give once, few or many, or a class for an expanded clone.

>TRBJ1-2|NA|NA|TRBV2
CASRRSYGYTF
TGTGCCAGCAGGCGGTCCTATGGCTACACCTTC
>TRBJ1-2|NA|NA|TRBV10-3
CAISANQIYGYTF
TGTGCCATTTCAGCAAATCAAATCTATGGCTACACCTTC
>TRBJ1-1|NA|once|TRBV5-1
CASSSDGGFREAFF
TGCGCCAGCAGCTCCGACGGAGGGTTTCGTGAAGCTTTCTTT
>TRBJ2-2|NA|NA|TRBV12-1
CASSPSAGELFF
TGTGCCAGCAGCCCCTCAGCCGGGGAGCTGTTTTTT
>TRBJ2-2|NA|once|TRBV11-1
CASSPTTGSTGELFF
TGTGCCAGCAGCCCTACCACAGGATCCACCGGGGAGCTGTTTTTT
>TRBJ1-1|TRBD1|NA|TRBV11-2
CASSKTGGKTNTEAFF
TGTGCCAGCAGCAAAACAGGGGGTAAGACGAACACTGAAGCTTTCTTT
>TRBJ2-1|NA|once|TRBV4-2
CASSQEVHEQFF
TGTGCCAGCAGCCAAGAGGTCCATGAGCAGTTCTTC
>TRBJ2-7|TRBD2|NA|TRBV14
CASSQASGPYEQYF
TGTGCCAGCAGCCAAGCTAGCGGGCCCTACGAGCAGTACTTC
>TRBJ2-1|NA|NA|TRBV11-3
CASSSKQGGEQFF
TGTGCCAGCAGCTCCAAGCAAGGGGGGGAGCAGTTCTTC
>TRBJ2-7|TRBD2|NA|TRBV5-1
CASSQGHGGEQYF
TGCGCCAGCAGCCAAGGGCACGGGGGGGAGCAGTACTTC
>TRBJ2-1|TRBD2|few|TRBV9
CASSPWASGHNEQFF
TGTGCCAGCAGCCCTTGGGCTAGCGGGCACAATGAGCAGTTCTTC